Listed here are 14 T cell receptor beta chains from one sample, sequenced in a study of cytomegalovirus exposure and HLA in healthy donors. Assay: immunoSEQ multiplex PCR; the TCRdb copy retains only in-frame clones and omits some. The data show 150,000 to 200,000 clones, less than 90% seen once. Sequenced: PBMCs. These receptors originate from a woman in her thirties in good health and CMV-seronegative.

This chain joins TRBV7-9 and TRBJ1-1; TRBD1 aligns across 7 bases. Germline CDR1 is SEHNR and CDR2 is FQNEAQ (reference sequence). CDR3 size: 14 residues. V shed 5 bases and J 3 bases; nucleotides not matched to a gene: 6. In nucleotides, the CDR3 is TGTGCCAGCAGCAATTACAGGGGAGACACTGAAGCTTTCTTT. Its protein is CASSNYRGDTEAFF.

A single count supports this clone. The chain carries TRBV29-1 and TRBJ2-7; D is ambiguous. Trimming stripped 7 bases from V and 1 base from J, with 11 bases between. The CDR3 totals 12 residues. CDR1 and CDR2 (germline): SQVTM, ANQGSEA. The DNA of the CDR3 is TGCAGCGCCCGGATTGGGTCCTACGAGCAGTACTTC. Residues: CSARIGSYEQYF.

The genes are TRBV7-2 and TRBJ2-7; unclear D gene. This CDR3 comprises 18 residues. Trimming took off 4 bases at V and 2 bases at J, with 24 bases between the two ends. CDR1 is SGHTA and CDR2 is FQGNSA in the germline V gene. The CDR3 here is CASSSHWAVPVRTYEQYF. CDR3 DNA sequence: TGTGCCAGCAGCTCCCATTGGGCAGTGCCGGTGAGGACCTACGAGCAGTACTTC.

The chain has TRBV11-3 and TRBJ2-1; 8 bases match TRBD2. With 4 bases clipped from V and 4 bases from J, the junction kept 12 bases outside the gene matches. Germline CDR1 and CDR2: SGHNT and YENEEA. CDR3 length equals 17 residues. CDR3 DNA sequence: TGTGCCAGCAGCTCGCGCTCGGACGGGAGGGGTTACAATGAGCAGTTCTTC. Its translation is CASSSRSDGRGYNEQFF. The variable domain in full, completed from reference TRBV11-3 and TRBJ2-1, reads EAGVVQSPRYKIIEKKQPVAFWCNPISGHNTLYWYLQNLGQGPELLIRYENEEAVDDSQLPKDRFSAERLKGVDSTLKIQPAELGDSAVYLCASSSRSDGRGYNEQFFGPGTRLTVL.

The V gene is TRBV30, the J gene TRBJ1-1, with TRBD1 identical over 8 bases. Trimming at V came to 4 bases and at J to 8 bases, leaving 9 bases not matched to a gene. CDR1 GTSNPN and CDR2 SVGIG come from the germline V gene (reference sequence). The CDR3 runs to 13 residues. This chain's CDR3 is CAWTEEGTGEAFF. The CDR3 nucleotides are TGTGCCTGGACCGAAGAGGGGACAGGCGAAGCTTTCTTT.

This rearrangement joins TRBV30 to TRBJ2-5; D not certain. The CDR3 consists of 14 residues. The germline CDR1 and CDR2 sequences are GTSNPN and SVGIG (reference sequence). Trimming removed 3 bases at V and 5 bases at J, with 16 bases between. The CDR3 region is CAWSQSPRVETQYF. The CDR3 DNA follows: TGTGCCTGGAGCCAGTCCCCCCGCGTGGAGACCCAGTACTTC. The full variable domain, its missing parts supplied by reference TRBV30 and TRBJ2-5, is SQTIHQWPATLVQPVGSPLSLECTVEGTSNPNLYWYRQAAGRGLQLLFYSVGIGQISSEVPQNLSASRPQDRQFILSSKKLLLSDSGFYLCAWSQSPRVETQYFGPGTRLLVL.

About this clone: This same CDR3 is encoded by further DNA sequences in the sample. The chain combines TRBV5-1 with TRBJ1-1; D possibly corresponds to TRBD1 (5 bases). The germline V and J ends were trimmed by 4 bases and 2 bases, with 12 bases remaining between them. This CDR3 contains 14 residues. From germline, CDR1 is SGHRS and CDR2 YFSETQ. CDR3 residues: CASSPGTANTEAFF. The CDR3 DNA reads as TGCGCCAGCAGCCCCGGGACGGCTAACACTGAAGCTTTCTTT.

The chain combines TRBV7-6 with TRBJ1-3; D might be TRBD1 (5 bases). The V end lost 1 base, the J end lost 5 bases, and 9 bases lay between the germline ends. The CDR3 contains 14 residues. Germline assignment: CDR1 SGHVS and CDR2 FNYEAQ. CDR3 residues: CASSLGTNRNTIYF. The DNA of the CDR3 is TGTGCCAGCAGCTTAGGGACAAATCGAAACACCATATATTTT.

The rearrangement uses TRBV2 and TRBJ2-5; perhaps TRBD1 as D (5 bases). Germline V gives CDR1 SNHLY, CDR2 FYNNEI. Trimming took off 5 bases at V and 6 bases at J, with 10 bases between the two ends. The CDR3 has 12 residues. The DNA of the CDR3 is TGTGCCAGCAGTTACGGACAAAAGACCCAGTACTTC. This gives the protein CASSYGQKTQYF.

The chain carries TRBV9 and TRBJ2-6; no reliable D call. CDR3 length equals 15 residues. V was pared by 4 bases and J by 2 bases, with 10 bases between. Per the germline V gene, CDR1 is SGDLS and CDR2 is YYNGEE. The CDR3: CASSRTVAGANVLTF. The CDR3 nucleotides are TGTGCCAGCAGCCGTACGGTAGCTGGGGCCAACGTCCTGACTTTC. Together with reference TRBV9 and TRBJ2-6, the CDR3 gives the full variable domain: DSGVTQTPKHLITATGQRVTLRCSPRSGDLSVYWYQQSLDQGLQFLIQYYNGEERAKGNILERFSAQQFPDLHSELNLSSLELGDSALYFCASSRTVAGANVLTFGAGSRLTVL.

The genes are TRBV5-1 and TRBJ2-7; TRBD1 matches at 10 bases. This CDR3 has 14 residues. Germline-derived CDR1 and CDR2 are SGHRS and YFSETQ. V was clipped by 4 bases and J by 5 bases; unmatched bases: 6. The CDR3 nucleotides are TGCGCCAGCAGCGGGGGACAGGGGATGGACGAGCAGTACTTC. It yields the protein CASSGGQGMDEQYF.

This clone was seen once. This sequence joins TRBV10-3 and TRBJ1-2; 9 nucleotides line up with TRBD1. CDR1 and CDR2 from the germline V gene are ENHRY and SYGVKD. CDR3 size: 12 residues. The junction had 5 bases not matched to a gene; V was cut back by 11 bases and J by 4 bases. The CDR3 sequence: CAAGQGTYGYTF. CDR3 bases: TGTGCCGCTGGACAGGGGACCTATGGCTACACCTTC.

Here the CDR3 DNA reads TGTGCCAGCAGCTTTGTGTCGCGAAACGACTATGGCTACACCTTC. Translation: CASSFVSRNDYGYTF. The chain is built from TRBV5-5 and TRBJ1-2, with D unresolved. The CDR3 spans 15 residues. V lost 2 bases and J 3 bases, leaving 14 bases between the germline ends. Germline CDR1 reads SGHKS; CDR2 reads YYEKEE (reference sequence). The full variable domain, completed using reference TRBV5-5 and TRBJ1-2, is DAGVTQSPTHLIKTRGQQVTLRCSPISGHKSVSWYQQVLGQGPQFIFQYYEKEERGRGNFPDRFSARQFPNYSSELNVNALLLGDSALYLCASSFVSRNDYGYTFGSGTRLTVV.

The chain uses TRBV9 and TRBJ1-5; the match to TRBD1 covers 12 bases. CDR1 and CDR2 (germline): SGDLS, YYNGEE. The junction had 4 bases not matched to a gene; V was cut back by 4 bases and J by 5 bases. The CDR3 contains 15 residues. The CDR3 DNA is TGTGCCAGCAGCAGCGGGACAGGGGGCCATCAGCCCCAGCATTTT. It codes for CASSSGTGGHQPQHF.